These 26 T cell receptor beta chains came from one sample sequenced in a study of OX40 agonist ivuxolimab in advanced cancers. The library was made by the immunoSEQ multiplex PCR assay. In its TCRdb copy, this immuneACCESS table keeps in-frame sequences only and misses some clones. Where compared with another copy, unresolved V genes explain less than half of these, and the others have no known cause. For this sample there are approximately 62,000 clones; nearly 90% appear just once. The ten largest clonotypes hold about 5% of the sample. The sample was CD4+ or CD8+ T cells sorted from blood, taken in a trial of the OX40 agonist ivuxolimab. The receptors were sampled from an adult with an advanced solid tumor such as melanoma, head and neck, liver or kidney cancer.

This clone was detected only once. The gene calls are TRBV30 and TRBJ1-4; 9 nucleotides agree with TRBD1. CDR1 is GTSNPN, CDR2 SVGIG, per germline (reference sequence). The CDR3 loop spans 14 amino acids. J lost 6 bases, V lost 1 base, and 3 bases had no gene match. This chain's CDR3 is CAWSGGQGDEKLFF. In DNA form, the CDR3 reads TGTGCCTGGAGTGGGGGACAGGGCGATGAAAAACTGTTTTTT.

The rearrangement uses TRBV6-5 and TRBJ1-1; D unresolved. CDR1 is MNHEY, CDR2 SVGAGI, per germline. The CDR3 consists of 15 residues. Trimming left V 7 bases short and J 5 bases short, with 20 bases between. In nucleotides, the CDR3 is TGTGCCAGCACTCCCGTAAGCCAGCGTGAGACTGAAGCTTTCTTT. Its protein product is CASTPVSQRETEAFF.

The rearrangement links TRBV5-1 to TRBJ2-2; 13 bases match TRBD2. CDR3 length equals 17 residues. Germline loops: CDR1 SGHRS, CDR2 YFSETQ. Trimming took 0 bases from V and 5 from J; bases not matched to a gene: 4. CDR3 region: CASSLAELAGGTGELFF. As DNA, the CDR3 is TGCGCCAGCAGCTTGGCGGAACTAGCGGGAGGGACCGGGGAGCTGTTTTTT. The full variable domain, with the rest looked up from reference TRBV5-1 and TRBJ2-2, is KAGVTQTPRYLIKTRGQQVTLSCSPISGHRSVSWYQQTPGQGLQFLFEYFSETQRNKGNFPGRFSGRQFSNSRSEMNVSTLELGDSALYLCASSLAELAGGTGELFFGEGSRLTVL.

The J gene is TRBJ2-7, the V gene TRBV7-3; D is possibly TRBD1 or TRBD2 (6 bases each). The CDR3 is made up of 15 amino acids. V was trimmed by 5 bases and J by 2 bases, leaving 16 bases between them. CDR1 is SGHTA, CDR2 FQGTGA, per germline. CDR3 loop: CASSLRGDSPYEQYF. For the CDR3, the DNA is TGTGCCAGCAGCCTTAGGGGGGACTCCCCCTACGAGCAGTACTTC.

This chain links TRBV5-6 with TRBJ1-2, with 7 bases matching TRBD1. Germline values: CDR1 SGHDT, CDR2 YYEEEE. V lost 4 bases to trimming and J lost 5 bases; unmatched junction nucleotides: 8. This CDR3 contains 14 residues. The CDR3 spells CASSPPTGMYGYTF. The CDR3 DNA reads TGTGCCAGCAGCCCCCCGACAGGGATGTATGGCTACACCTTC. Looking up the rest from reference TRBV5-6 and TRBJ1-2 gives the full variable domain: DAGVTQSPTHLIKTRGQQVTLRCSPKSGHDTVSWYQQALGQGPQFIFQYYEEEERQRGNFPDRFSGHQFPNYSSELNVNALLLGDSALYLCASSPPTGMYGYTFGSGTRLTVV.

The chain carries TRBV6-1 and TRBJ2-2; D is uncertain. The germline gives CDR1 MNHNS, CDR2 SASEGT. The CDR3 has 15 residues. Deletions cut 2 bases from V and 0 bases from J, with 7 bases between. The CDR3 sequence: CASSEQTTNTGELFF. CDR3 DNA sequence: TGTGCCAGCAGTGAACAAACTACGAACACCGGGGAGCTGTTTTTT.

This chain connects TRBV11-2 to TRBJ2-7; possibly TRBD1 for D (6 bases). The V end was cut by 5 bases, the J end by 4 bases, with 21 bases between. Germline V CDR1 and CDR2: SGHAT, FQNNGV. This CDR3 has 16 residues. This CDR3 is CASSPTRGPTGYEQYF. CDR3 DNA sequence: TGTGCCAGCAGCCCCACCAGGGGACCAACAGGTTACGAGCAGTACTTC.

This clone was observed a handful of times. CDR3 loop: CASSIPPNEQYF. DNA for the CDR3: TGTGCCAGCAGCATACCCCCGAACGAGCAGTACTTC. The V and J genes are TRBV12-1 and TRBJ2-7. TRBV12-1 is noted as a pseudogene. CDR3 length: 12 residues.

This clone was recorded once. The J gene is TRBJ2-1, the V gene TRBV10-3; the D gene is possibly TRBD2 (6 bases). Trimming removed 10 bases from V and 5 bases from J, with 15 bases in between. The CDR3 has 13 residues. Germline lookup yields CDR1 ENHRY and CDR2 SYGVKD. CDR3 in DNA: TGTGCCACCGGAGGGCGGGACCACAATGAGCAGTTCTTC. Its protein product is CATGGRDHNEQFF.

The CDR3 region is CASSPGHSNSPLHF. The CDR3, as DNA: TGTGCCAGCAGCCCGGGCCACTCGAATTCACCCCTCCACTTT. The genes are TRBV5-6 and TRBJ1-6; D is ambiguous. Germline CDR1 SGHDT, CDR2 YYEEEE. Between the trimmed V and J ends, which lost 4 bases and 7 bases, there was a span of 12 bases. This CDR3 contains 14 residues.

J is TRBJ1-3 and V is TRBV11-2; D not resolved. V gave up 4 bases and J gave up 4 bases, with 14 bases separating them. Germline CDR1 and CDR2: SGHAT and FQNNGV. The CDR3 extends over 15 amino acids. The CDR3 region is CASSSPRGRGNTIYF. DNA of the CDR3: TGTGCCAGCAGCTCCCCCCGAGGCAGGGGAAACACCATATATTTT.

V and J are TRBV6-5 and TRBJ2-1; 11 bases fit TRBD1. The CDR3 runs to 15 residues. The germline CDR1 and CDR2 sequences are MNHEY and SVGAGI. V shed 2 bases and J 7 bases; nucleotides not matched to a gene: 4. CDR3 sequence reads: CASSYRDRGANEQFF. DNA for the CDR3: TGTGCCAGCAGTTACCGGGACAGGGGGGCGAATGAGCAGTTCTTC.

This clone appeared a single time. The J gene is TRBJ2-7, the V gene TRBV30; a possible D gene is TRBD2 (6 bases). The germline CDR1 and CDR2 sequences are GTSNPN and SVGIG (reference sequence). The CDR3 runs to 15 residues. V lost 4 bases to trimming and J lost 9 bases, with 25 bases between them. Here the CDR3 reads CAWNEVGGDPRGQYF. The CDR3 DNA sequence: TGTGCCTGGAATGAAGTAGGAGGGGACCCGCGGGGGCAGTACTTC.

The V call is TRBV7-2, the J call TRBJ2-1; D is possibly TRBD1 or TRBD2 (7 bases each). V lost 5 bases, J lost 3 bases, and 17 bases lay in between. The CDR3 spans 16 residues. CDR1 and CDR2 (germline): SGHTA, FQGNSA. The CDR3: CASSPGGGQIYNEQFF. CDR3 nucleotide sequence: TGTGCCAGCAGCCCAGGGGGGGGCCAGATCTACAATGAGCAGTTCTTC.

The chain has TRBV19 and TRBJ2-7, with 11 positions matching TRBD1. Germline loops: CDR1 LNHDA, CDR2 SQIVND (reference sequence). V trimming: 6 bases; J trimming: 3 bases; junction bases outside the gene matches: 7. The CDR3 spans 15 residues. In DNA form, the CDR3 reads TGTGCCAGTAGCAGCCGGGACAGGGGGGTCTACGAGCAGTACTTC. Its translation is CASSSRDRGVYEQYF.

The sample holds one count of this clone. V usage is TRBV29-1 and J usage is TRBJ2-3, with TRBD2 identical over 8 bases. V lost 5 bases and J lost 3; bases outside the gene matches: 10. Germline V gives CDR1 SQVTM, CDR2 ANQGSEA. The CDR3 extends over 15 amino acids. DNA of the CDR3: TGCAGCGTTCCTCCGGGGGGGACTGCAACAGATACGCAGTATTTT. This codes for CSVPPGGTATDTQYF.

The rearrangement joins TRBV7-2 to TRBJ1-2; D may be TRBD1 (5 bases). This CDR3 has 15 residues. Germline CDR1 SGHTA, CDR2 FQGNSA. Trimming stripped 5 bases from V and 1 base from J, with 14 bases between. The CDR3 is CASSPMGRLNYGYTF. CDR3 coding DNA: TGTGCCAGCAGCCCAATGGGACGGCTTAACTATGGCTACACCTTC. Full variable domain (outside the CDR3, taken from reference TRBV7-2 and TRBJ1-2): GAGVSQSPSNKVTEKGKDVELRCDPISGHTALYWYRQSLGQGLEFLIYFQGNSAPDKSGLPSDRFSAERTGGSVSTLTIQRTQQEDSAVYLCASSPMGRLNYGYTFGSGTRLTVV.

This rearrangement joins TRBV5-1 to TRBJ2-5; D is perhaps TRBD1 (5 bases). V lost 2 bases and J lost 2, with 7 bases in between. The CDR3 spans 13 residues. The germline gives CDR1 SGHRS, CDR2 YFSETQ. CDR3 amino acids: CASSFPGQETQYF. CDR3 nucleotides: TGCGCCAGCAGCTTTCCAGGGCAAGAGACCCAGTACTTC.

The chain links TRBV25-1 to TRBJ1-3; D is ambiguous. Germline CDR1 MGHDK, CDR2 SYGVNS. The V end was cut by 6 bases, the J end by 0 bases, with 6 bases between. CDR3 size: 13 residues. CDR3 protein: CASRESSGNTIYF. CDR3 nucleotide sequence: TGTGCCAGCAGGGAGAGCTCTGGAAACACCATATATTTT.

The V call is TRBV5-1, the J call TRBJ2-7; D might be TRBD1 (6 bases). This CDR3 is built from 15 residues. V lost 1 base and J lost 2, with 13 bases in between. Looked up from germline, CDR1 is SGHRS and CDR2 is YFSETQ. The CDR3 sequence: CASSLTGGTTYEQYF. CDR3 nucleotides: TGCGCCAGCAGCTTGACTGGGGGCACAACCTACGAGCAGTACTTC.

The chain uses TRBV11-3 and TRBJ2-1; D is unclear. With 1 base removed from V and 10 bases from J, the gap between germline ends came to 8 bases. Per germline, CDR1 SGHNT and CDR2 YENEEA. The CDR3 has 12 residues. The CDR3 sequence is CASSLGPREQFF. CDR3 DNA sequence: TGTGCCAGCAGCTTAGGACCAAGGGAGCAGTTCTTC.

This chain joins TRBV30 and TRBJ1-4, with D unresolved. This CDR3 is built from 14 residues. CDR1 is GTSNPN and CDR2 is SVGIG in the germline V gene (reference sequence). V lost 0 bases, J lost 10 bases, and 15 bases lay in between. The CDR3 region has the DNA TGTGCCTGGAGTGTACCAGACAAAGTTGGAAAACTGTTTTTT. Its translation: CAWSVPDKVGKLFF.

CDR3 amino acids: CASRSNTEAFF. CDR3 coding DNA: TGCGCCAGCAGGAGTAACACTGAAGCTTTCTTT. The chain links TRBV5-1 to TRBJ1-1; no clear D gene. Germline CDR1 SGHRS, CDR2 YFSETQ. V lost 5 bases and J lost 2, with 4 bases in between. The CDR3 contains 11 residues.

The rearrangement uses TRBV5-1 and TRBJ1-1; tentative D call: TRBD1 (6 bases). The CDR3 is made up of 14 amino acids. The germline gives CDR1 SGHRS, CDR2 YFSETQ. The V end lost 5 bases, the J end lost 3 bases, and 14 bases lay between the germline ends. This chain's CDR3 is CASSYGGVHTEAFF. CDR3 in DNA: TGCGCCAGCAGTTACGGGGGCGTCCACACTGAAGCTTTCTTT.

The chain recombines TRBV11-2 with TRBJ2-2; 12 bases map to TRBD2. The CDR3 length is 16 residues. V trimming: 4 bases; J trimming: 5 bases; junction bases outside the gene matches: 5. CDR1 and CDR2 (germline): SGHAT, FQNNGV. The CDR3 DNA sequence: TGTGCCAGCAGCTACCCTAGCGGGGGGGCGACCGGGGAGCTGTTTTTT. Amino acids: CASSYPSGGATGELFF.

This chain connects TRBV7-3 to TRBJ1-1, with TRBD1 as a possible D gene (6 bases). This CDR3 has 15 residues. Germline assignment: CDR1 SGHTA and CDR2 FQGTGA. The germline V and J ends were trimmed by 4 bases and 3 bases, with 15 bases remaining between them. The CDR3 spells CASSSTQGRDTEAFF. In DNA form, the CDR3 reads TGTGCCAGCAGCTCGACACAGGGTCGGGACACTGAAGCTTTCTTT. Filled out from reference TRBV7-3 and TRBJ1-1, the complete variable domain reads GAGVSQTPSNKVTEKGKYVELRCDPISGHTALYWYRQSLGQGPEFLIYFQGTGAADDSGLPNDRFFAVRPEGSVSTLKIQRTERGDSAVYLCASSSTQGRDTEAFFGQGTRLTVV.